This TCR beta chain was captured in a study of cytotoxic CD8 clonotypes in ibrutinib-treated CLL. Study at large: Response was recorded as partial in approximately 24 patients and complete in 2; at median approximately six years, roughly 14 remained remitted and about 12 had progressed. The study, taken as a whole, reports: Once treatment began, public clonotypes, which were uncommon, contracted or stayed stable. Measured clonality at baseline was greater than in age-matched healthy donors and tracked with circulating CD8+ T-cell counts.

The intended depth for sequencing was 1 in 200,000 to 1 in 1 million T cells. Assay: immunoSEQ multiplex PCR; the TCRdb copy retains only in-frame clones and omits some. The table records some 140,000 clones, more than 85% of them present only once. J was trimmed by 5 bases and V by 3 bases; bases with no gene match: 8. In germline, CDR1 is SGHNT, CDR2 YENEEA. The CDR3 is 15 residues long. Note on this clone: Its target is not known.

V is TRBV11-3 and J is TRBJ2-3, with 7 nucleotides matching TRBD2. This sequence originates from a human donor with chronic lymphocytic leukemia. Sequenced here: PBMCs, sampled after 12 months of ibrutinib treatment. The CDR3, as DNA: TGTGCCAGCAGCTTGGCGGGAGAACTGGAAGATACGCAGTATTTT. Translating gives CASSLAGELEDTQYF.